This T cell receptor beta chain appears in the sequencing data of a study of shared clonotypes between healthy human individuals. About the study: Each donor's CD4 naive and CD4 memory cells filled three plates apiece, CD8 naive two, and CD8 memory one. General study findings and limits: Investigators collected only blood, and repertoires in tissues likely differ.

As regards this clone: Its antigen remains unknown.

Germline V gene lookup returns CDR1 LGHNA and CDR2 YSLEER. V lost 2 bases to trimming and J lost 3 bases; unmatched junction nucleotides: 2. The CDR3 covers 14 residues. Measured with immunoSEQ multiplex PCR; TCRdb has only the in-frame clones, and not every one. The sample lists roughly 2,300,000 clones; roughly 92% were seen once. The specimen sequenced was naive CD4+ T cells from PBMCs. The subset denotes: CD45RA+ positively selected. The TCR originated in a young man in good health. Some clones in this sample may be carry-over from other donors' samples. This sequence joins TRBV4-3 and TRBJ2-7, with 9 bases matching TRBD1. The CDR3 region is CASSQMGQGYEQYF. The CDR3 coding sequence is TGCGCCAGCAGCCAAATGGGACAGGGCTACGAGCAGTACTTC.